This TCR beta chain was recovered during a study of brain T cells in children with intractable seizures. About this clone: Its specificity is not known.

Findings of the study overall: Clones missing pre-surgery may reflect undersampling of that blood sample.

Assay used: immunoSEQ multiplex PCR; TCRdb lists only in-frame clones, some missing. The profile shows about 320,000 clones, over 90% of them singletons. The time point denotes: blood from clinic visit 5 months post-surgery; TSC patient then seizure free. Surgery cases with the highest brain T cell transcript signatures were chosen for sequencing. At least one anti-epileptic drug was given before surgery. This receptor was obtained from a boy younger than two with tuberous sclerosis and intractable seizures. The source material was peripheral blood, sampled approximately 5 months after surgery.

The chain's CDR3 is CASSFGQSTDTQYF. CDR3 coding DNA: TGTGCCAGCAGCTTTGGGCAGAGCACAGATACGCAGTATTTT. The chain employs TRBV5-8 and TRBJ2-3; no definite D call. V was clipped by 2 bases and J by 0 bases, with 7 bases between them. Germline CDR1 and CDR2: SGHTS and YDEGEE. This CDR3 contains 14 residues.